A selection of T cell receptor beta chains follows, all from one sample in a study of CD8+ T cells in alopecia areata. This table comes from immunoSEQ multiplex PCR, and its TCRdb copy is limited to in-frame clones, with some not included. The sample records 100,000 to 150,000 clones, 60% to 65% being singletons. The sample here was CD4+ T cells sorted from blood, taken at week 4, from a patient treated with tofacitinib. These receptors were taken from a human donor with alopecia areata. CDR3s include the opening cysteine and the closing phenylalanine or tryptophan.

v_call cdr3_aa
TRBV4-1 CASSQDWGEAFF
TRBV30 CAWRTGREGQQFF
TRBV9 CASSARGGDTDTQYF
TRBV5-1 CASSHQGNYGYTF
TRBV30 CAWSDVRGYEKLFF
TRBV28 CASSFTGTANTEAFF
TRBV7-2 CASSLVGGSGELFF
TRBV7-3 CASSLKLVTGELFF
TRBV29-1 CSVERPLAGDSYEQYF
TRBV25-1 CASSDFVRGYTF
TRBV4-3 CASSQEVLAGVGADTQYF
TRBV7-2 CASSLSLISNEQFF
TRBV4-3 CASSQEQVGYGYTF
TRBV27 CASSQPGIIGETQYF
TRBV28 CASGTSFHEQYF
TRBV7-9 CASNTGTGGYEQYF
TRBV30 CAWSVGTSGENEQFF
TRBV9 CASSVESDTQYF
TRBV7-2 CASSLVATSTDTQYF
TRBV11-1 CASSPIGGDGRYTF
TRBV9 CASSVTGLGGETQYF
TRBV5-1 CASSLRGGTNQPQHF
TRBV25-1 CASSPDLAGGKNIQYF